The 14 T cell receptor beta chains given below trace back to one sample, sequenced in a study of blood T cells in healthy people across ages. Through a sample-barcoded 5' primer and a J-beta primer mix, a second PCR was run for 7 to 11 cycles. MiXCR, applied by TCRdb to the 5' RACE reads, yields one record per CDR3 protein. The data show approximately 790,000 distinct CDR3 sequences, with around two thirds seen just once and approximately 30% held by the top ten. The sequenced sample consisted of blood. Every receptor here comes from a man between 25 and 39 years old in good health.

The chain joins TRBV4-2 to TRBJ2-5; 10 nucleotides align to TRBD1. The CDR3 totals 16 residues. Germline values: CDR1 LGHNA, CDR2 YNFKEQ. V was clipped by 2 bases and J by 3 bases; unmatched bases: 6. CDR3 region: CASSQPLGQGKETQYF. DNA for the CDR3: TGTGCCAGCAGCCAACCATTGGGACAGGGGAAAGAGACCCAGTACTTC.

A single count supports this clonotype. The V call is TRBV5-1, the J call TRBJ2-1; 9 nucleotides agree with TRBD2. Trimming cost V 4 bases and J 4 bases; bases outside gene matches: 18. Germline values: CDR1 SGHRS, CDR2 YFSETQ. This CDR3 contains 19 residues. CDR3 region: CASSNNSGGLADLYNEQFF. The DNA for the CDR3 is TGCGCCAGCAGCAATAATAGCGGGGGACTGGCGGACCTTTACAATGAGCAGTTCTTC.

This chain uses TRBV25-1 with TRBJ1-1, with 7 bases that match TRBD1. Germline V gene sequence: CDR1 MGHDK, CDR2 SYGVNS. This CDR3 has 14 residues. The ends lost 3 bases at V and 4 bases at J; junction bases unmatched: 5. CDR3 loop: CASSDHRGPTEAFF. CDR3 nucleotides: TGTGCCAGCAGTGATCACAGGGGACCCACTGAAGCTTTCTTT. Looking up the rest from reference TRBV25-1 and TRBJ1-1 gives the full variable domain: EADIYQTPRYLVIGTGKKITLECSQTMGHDKMYWYQQDPGMELHLIHYSYGVNSTEKGDLSSESTVSRIRTEHFPLTLESARPSHTSQYLCASSDHRGPTEAFFGQGTRLTVV.

This clonotype has more than one count but fewer than ten. The chain combines TRBV4-3 with TRBJ2-3, with D uncertain. The V and J ends lost 2 bases and 4 bases respectively, with 16 bases between them. This CDR3 is built from 16 residues. Looked up from germline, CDR1 is LGHNA and CDR2 is YSLEER. The CDR3 protein is CASSQRSLRSADTQYF. The CDR3 nucleotides read TGCGCCAGCAGCCAAAGGTCCCTAAGGTCGGCAGATACGCAGTATTTT.

This clonotype was counted a single time. The chain joins TRBV9 to TRBJ2-7; 8 bases fit TRBD2. Gene TRBJ2-5 matches the end of the DNA better, so the J call may be wrong. Germline values: CDR1 SGDLS, CDR2 YYNGEE. The CDR3 extends over 17 amino acids. CDR3 residues: CASSVGGSGEVRETQYF. Written as DNA, the CDR3 is TGTGCCAGCAGCGTAGGTGGTAGCGGGGAGGTCAGGGAGACCCAGTACTTC.

This clonotype was seen only a few times. The chain joins TRBV5-1 to TRBJ2-7; the D gene is possibly TRBD1 (5 bases). The CDR3 loop spans 16 amino acids. Between the trimmed V and J ends, which lost 2 bases and 7 bases, there was a span of 22 bases. Germline loops: CDR1 SGHRS, CDR2 YFSETQ. CDR3 nucleotide sequence: TGCGCCAGCAGCTTTGGTCCGGACACTTTCTACGAAGAGCAGTACTTC. This encodes CASSFGPDTFYEEQYF. The full variable domain, with the rest looked up from reference TRBV5-1 and TRBJ2-7, is KAGVTQTPRYLIKTRGQQVTLSCSPISGHRSVSWYQQTPGQGLQFLFEYFSETQRNKGNFPGRFSGRQFSNSRSEMNVSTLELGDSALYLCASSFGPDTFYEEQYFGPGTRLTVT.

This clonotype has only a few counts. The chain uses TRBV29-1 and TRBJ2-7, with 11 bases aligning to TRBD1. CDR1 SQVTM and CDR2 ANQGSEA come from the germline V gene. Trimming cost V 6 bases and J 7 bases; bases outside gene matches: 5. This CDR3 comprises 12 residues. The CDR3 DNA is TGCAGCGTCGGGACAGGGGGGCGAGAGCAGTACTTC. Translating gives CSVGTGGREQYF.

This clonotype was seen more than once but under ten times. CDR3 sequence: CASSLSAPSYEQYF. CDR3 DNA sequence: TGTGCCAGCAGTTTATCTGCCCCCTCCTACGAGCAGTACTTC. V is TRBV27 and J is TRBJ2-7; no reliable D call. This CDR3 is built from 14 residues. Germline V gives CDR1 MNHEY, CDR2 SMNVEV (reference sequence). The V end was cut by 0 bases, the J end by 0 bases, with 6 bases between.

Only one count was recorded for this clonotype. The chain links TRBV7-2 to TRBJ1-4; D might be TRBD1 (5 bases). CDR3 length: 14 amino acids. Trimming took 4 bases from V and 8 from J, leaving 14 bases between them. Per germline, CDR1 SGHTA and CDR2 FQGNSA. For the CDR3, the DNA is TGTGCCAGCAGCTCCGGGGGACTGCTGGAAAAACTGTTTTTT. Protein product: CASSSGGLLEKLFF. Filled out from reference TRBV7-2 and TRBJ1-4, the complete variable domain reads GAGVSQSPSNKVTEKGKDVELRCDPISGHTALYWYRQSLGQGLEFLIYFQGNSAPDKSGLPSDRFSAERTGGSVSTLTIQRTQQEDSAVYLCASSSGGLLEKLFFGSGTQLSVL.

This chain joins TRBV24-1 and TRBJ2-1; 14 bases line up with TRBD2. With the DNA end fitting TRBJ2-7 better, the J assignment may be wrong. The CDR3 extends over 21 amino acids. Germline V gene lookup returns CDR1 KGHDR and CDR2 SFDVKD. The CDR3 DNA sequence: TGTGCCACCAGTGAACCTGGACTAGCGGGGGGCCCTAGGAGCTCCTACAATGAGCAGTACTTC. Its protein product is CATSEPGLAGGPRSSYNEQYF.

This clonotype has only one observation. In nucleotides, the CDR3 is TGTGCCAGCCGGAAGGGGGTAACCGAGCAGTACTTC. It encodes CASRKGVTEQYF. V is TRBV7-9 and J is TRBJ2-5; the D gene is possibly TRBD1 (6 bases). The J call may be mistaken, given a closer DNA end match to TRBJ2-7. This CDR3 is built from 12 residues. Germline CDR1 reads SEHNR; CDR2 reads FQNEAQ (reference sequence).

The gene calls are TRBV11-2 and TRBJ2-2, with D possibly matching TRBD1 (6 bases). The CDR3 consists of 13 residues. In germline, CDR1 is SGHAT, CDR2 FQNNGV. Between the trimmed V and J ends, which lost 4 bases and 7 bases, there was a span of 10 bases. The CDR3 DNA reads as TGTGCCAGCAGCTCCGAGGGGGACGGGGAGCTGTTTTTT. The encoded protein is CASSSEGDGELFF.

The chain is built from TRBV7-2 and TRBJ2-3; 16 bases fit TRBD2. Germline-derived CDR1 and CDR2 are SGHTA and FQGNSA. After removal of 2 bases from V and 2 bases from J, the junction contained 7 bases not matched to a gene. The CDR3 covers 19 residues. CDR3 DNA sequence: TGTGCCAGCAGCTTACCGGGACTAGCGGGGGGGCGAAACACAGATACGCAGTATTTT. It specifies CASSLPGLAGGRNTDTQYF.

The chain has TRBV14 and TRBJ2-7, with TRBD1 identical over 7 bases. The end of the DNA is better explained by TRBJ2-5, so the J call may be wrong. This CDR3 has 15 residues. Germline V gene data show CDR1 as SGHDN and CDR2 as FVKESK. The CDR3 coding sequence is TGTGCCAGCAGCCGAAGGGCGACAGGGCGGGAGACCCAGTACTTC. It encodes CASSRRATGRETQYF.